This T cell receptor beta chain originates from a study of regulatory T cells in long-lasting Graves disease (dated by TCRdb to about 2021). General notes on the study: Persistent Graves' disease was defined as persistently positive TSH receptor autoantibodies together with antithyroid drug treatment for over 5 years. This study used TCR sequencing and RNA sequencing of peripheral blood to compare persistent Graves' disease patients against newly diagnosed Graves' disease patients. The study was conducted in China and was registered as a clinical trial. TCR sequencing covered roughly 13 persistent and roughly 20 newly diagnosed Graves' disease patients, around 35 samples in total. In the clinical cohort, patients with persistent Graves' disease had used antithyroid drugs for an average of about 10.3 years. The full study reports these points: Only peripheral blood was studied, because thyroid tissue, the primary lesion, was inaccessible. Sequencing and analysis were restricted to the TCR beta chain. Preferential use of TRBV28, TRBJ1-2 and TRBJ2-5 was observed in persistent disease, whereas TRBV20-1 and TRBJ2-1 were favored in newly diagnosed disease. The authors acknowledged the small sample size as a limitation that may reduce accuracy. Persistent Graves' disease patients showed lower TCR Shannon entropy and fewer highly expanded clones than newly diagnosed patients, suggesting clonal expansion. Persistent patients shared more public clonotypes among themselves (over 2,500) than newly diagnosed patients did (more than 850).

The V end loses 5 bases and the J end loses 0 bases, and a stretch of 19 bases separates them. CDR1 is given as SGHAT and CDR2 as FQNNGV, both from the germline V gene. Counted from cysteine to phenylalanine, this CDR3 has 17 amino acids. Of the read, only the CDR3 DNA is kept; its 51 bases are in frame from base 1. This clonotype has ten or more counts. No antigen is known for it. No quality values exist for individual bases; no much larger clone is one base distant. Library construction relied on multiplex PCR. The instrument was an Illumina HiSeq 4000. TCR beta libraries were built with iRepertoire HTBI primers and Arm-PCR amplification of CDR3 regions. Before sequencing, the PCR products underwent gel purification. Processing in the source paper ran as follows. A total of roughly 65 TRBV and 14 TRBJ segments were identified across samples and were used for gene usage analysis of CDR3 amino acid clonotypes. COPE and FqMerger were used to merge the filtered high-quality paired reads into contigs. BLAST was used to align contigs to IMGT TRBV, TRBD and TRBJ reference genes, and CDR3 was defined according to IMGT. Clonotypes above 0.1% frequency were classified as highly expanded clones. Shannon entropy was used to measure repertoire diversity, and the Gini coefficient was used to measure V-J evenness. Public clonotypes were defined as clonotypes shared by more than one individual. In TCRdb, the public reads were trimmed at Q25 with fastp and aligned with MiXCR, with productive beta chains retained. Under each unique CDR3 protein, matching rows form one entry showing the most common genes and DNA. TCRdb, not the original authors, processed these V and J calls. The sample records 400,000 to 500,000 distinct CDR3 sequences, roughly a fifth of which are singletons. About 7% of the sample is in the top ten clones.

This sample's time point label indicates: persistent/refractory GD, antithyroid drugs over 5 years with positive TRAb. For both TCR sequencing and RNA sequencing, RNA was extracted from PBMCs in TRIzol. The diagnosis of Graves' disease followed American Thyroid Association guidelines. The patients came from an endocrinology department in Xi'an, China. Each patient gave 9 to 10 milliliters of peripheral blood, collected in an EDTA anticoagulant tube. Ficoll Paque Plus density gradient separation was used to isolate PBMCs, and no further T cell sorting was done. RNA quality was checked with an Agilent 2100 Bioanalyzer and agarose gel, and concentration with a NanoDrop 2000.

This material consisted of peripheral blood mononuclear cells (PBMCs), taken when the disease was refractory, from a patient treated with antithyroid drugs. The receptor was isolated from a female donor with Graves disease. The chain is made from TRBV11-2 and TRBJ1-1; the D gene is possibly TRBD1, with 6 bases matching. The CDR3 region: CASSPTGHRGVNTEAFF. The bases read TGTGCCAGCAGCCCCACGGGACACCGGGGGGTGAACACTGAAGCTTTCTTT. Reference TRBV11-2 and TRBJ1-1 genes cover what lies past the CDR3, so the full variable domain is EAGVAQSPRYKIIEKRQSVAFWCNPISGHATLYWYQQILGQGPKLLIQFQNNGVVDDSQLPKDRFSAERLKGVDSTLKIQPAKLEDSAVYLCASSPTGHRGVNTEAFFGQGTRLTVV.